This TCR beta chain appears in the sequencing data of a study of T cell clonotyping in hematopoietic cell transplantation. Overall study context: Recipient samples before transplant were obtained post-cytoreduction. Study-level findings and limits: At the given depth, recipient repertoires were over 95% de novo clonotypes. CD4 and CD8 repertoire contributions could not be separated without sorting.

The CDR3 totals 19 residues. From germline, CDR1 is SGHAT and CDR2 FQNNGV. Trimming removed 3 bases from V and 4 bases from J; junction bases left unmatched: 14. The time point denotes: recipient sample about 28 days before transplant, after cytoreduction. This clone appeared once. Its antigen is not identified. Profiling relied on immunoSEQ multiplex PCR, and the TCRdb table lists in-frame clones only, not all of them. Of roughly 50,000 clones in the sample, 70% to 90% were seen once. The sequence came from a man between 60 and 75 years old with biphenotypic leukemia. Some clones in this sample may be carry-over from other donors' samples. This chain links TRBV11-2 with TRBJ2-1, with TRBD2 matching 11 bases. This sample comprised peripheral blood mononuclear cells, obtained before stem cell transplant. The CDR3 sequence is CASSLPGSGRAKGYNEQFF. The CDR3 DNA sequence: TGTGCCAGCAGCTTGCCGGGTAGCGGGAGGGCGAAGGGTTACAATGAGCAGTTCTTC.